This T cell receptor beta chain was identified in a study of blood T cell repertoires in COVID-19 (dated by TCRdb to between 2020 and 2021). About the investigation overall: Samples covering the acute and convalescent phases of COVID-19 were provided by collaborators in the United States, Italy and Spain. Samples came from the ongoing ImmuneRACE study (first 160 participants) plus 1,254 subjects from 6 global collaborators. The prospective study material was composed of cDNA or gDNA derived from T cells, B-cell-depleted T cells, or PBMCs. The dataset comprised deeply sampled blood TCRbeta repertoires from subjects exposed to, actively infected with, or recovered from COVID-19. The repertoires were made available in a free public database intended to serve as a resource for research on the immune response to SARS-CoV-2. Nearly every sample came with metadata listing a de-identified subject ID, COVID-19 status, age in years and sex. HLA class I and class II types, where available, came from metadata supplied by the sample provider rather than from assay-based typing.

TCRbeta CDR3 regions were amplified from genomic DNA using the immunoSEQ Assay, a bias-controlled multiplex PCR. Per the original workflow: Nucleated cell counts per sample were estimated from amplification of reference gene primers within the assay. To quantify the absolute abundance of each unique TCRbeta CDR3 rearrangement, sequence reads were collapsed and filtered. For each sample, productive Simpson clonality was calculated as the square root of Simpson's diversity index over productive rearrangements. Entries here come from immuneACCESS through TCRdb and include only in-frame sequences with V and J called. Some clones fail to appear in such tables; in the studies checked, an unresolved V gene covers under half of the shortfall, and the cause of the remainder is unknown. V and J calls and clone size are copied from that table; D and trimming were computed from the DNA. This sample holds about 220,000 clones; more than 75% were observed only once. 5.2% of the sample comes from the top ten.

Per the germline V gene, SGHNT is the CDR1 and YENEEA is the CDR2. At the junction V is shortened by 5 bases and J by 5 bases, with 15 bases in between. The CDR3 goes from the cysteine to the phenylalanine over 14 residues. Just the 42-base CDR3 DNA is kept, in frame starting at base 1. For this clone: The antigen it binds to is not known. There are no base qualities to consult, and no much larger clone falls within one base.

What the work shows at the level of the full study, not this receptor alone: How much clinical and demographic metadata was included differed by source and by participant, and the metadata was provided uncurated.

At one collaborating source in Seattle, patients were enrolled during active infection and were followed longitudinally through the course of disease. Collaborating institutions collected whole blood in K2EDTA tubes following their own protocols. Collaborator samples were shipped for TCRbeta analysis as frozen whole blood, isolated PBMCs, or DNA extracted from either sample type. The clonotype comes from a woman in her sixties or seventies with COVID-19, enrolled during active disease. The sequencing input was peripheral blood. This receptor chain uses TRBV11-3 and TRBJ2-5, with a weak D call of TRBD2 (5 bases match). For the CDR3, the sequence is CASSGKDRRETQYF. Here is the DNA: TGTGCCAGCAGCGGTAAGGACCGGAGGGAGACCCAGTACTTC.